Following are 4 T cell receptor beta chains from one sample sequenced in a study of T cells in localized non-small cell lung cancer. Here immunoSEQ multiplex PCR was the method, and the copy in TCRdb shows in-frame clones only, minus some. This sample has under 150,000 clones, with 89% found just once. The source material was peripheral blood, sampled before any cancer treatment. Receptors were obtained from an older female donor with stage I lung adenocarcinoma.

The J gene is TRBJ1-5, the V gene TRBV30; D possibly corresponds to TRBD1 (5 bases). There are 14 residues in the CDR3. CDR1 GTSNPN and CDR2 SVGIG come from the germline V gene (reference sequence). V gave up 0 bases and J gave up 5 bases, with 11 bases separating them. CDR3 coding DNA: TGTGCCTGGAGTGTATCGCAGGGCTATCAGCCCCAGCATTTT. Translating it yields CAWSVSQGYQPQHF.

The V call is TRBV9, the J call TRBJ2-1; D ambiguous. The ends were cut back, 0 bases at V and 3 bases at J, with 10 bases in the middle. The CDR3 runs to 15 residues. The V gene's germline CDR1 is SGDLS and CDR2 YYNGEE. Here the CDR3 reads CASSVASFGYNEQFF. Here the CDR3 DNA reads TGTGCCAGCAGCGTAGCCTCCTTCGGCTACAATGAGCAGTTCTTC.

The chain's CDR3 is CASSRGLARSTDTQYF. CDR3 DNA: TGCGCCAGCAGCAGAGGACTAGCGCGTAGCACAGATACGCAGTATTTT. The rearrangement joins TRBV5-1 to TRBJ2-3, with 9 bases fitting TRBD2. CDR1 is SGHRS and CDR2 is YFSETQ in the germline V gene. The CDR3 is 16 amino acids. V lost 4 bases and J lost 0; bases outside the gene matches: 6.

The V and J genes are TRBV7-9 and TRBJ2-7; D is unclear. Germline V gives CDR1 SEHNR, CDR2 FQNEAQ (reference sequence). Trimming took 2 bases from V and 3 from J, leaving 5 bases between them. This CDR3 comprises 12 residues. This CDR3 is CASSLKDYEQYF. CDR3 sequence (DNA): TGTGCCAGCAGCTTAAAGGACTACGAGCAGTACTTC.